This TCR beta chain was sequenced in a study of lymphopenia after photon versus proton radiotherapy. General observations from the study: Relative stability marked proton patients; photon patients lost diversity and naive cells. Better survival with proton therapy was suggested as possible, not demonstrated. Post-nadir diversity loss with photons came from oligoclonal expansion, particularly CD8+ Temra cells. A bigger post-nadir fall in TCR diversity correlated inversely with survival time in deceased patients.

The table lists this clone with a few counts. Antigen: not known. The data were produced by immunoSEQ multiplex PCR, yet TCRdb's version contains in-frame clones alone and is incomplete. The data contain roughly 38,000 clones, about 90% of them singletons. The source is a man aged 60 to 69 with cholangiocarcinoma. This material consisted of peripheral blood, taken from a patient treated with photon-based radiotherapy.

The CDR3 loop is CATSRDFGGGDSEQYF. CDR3 nucleotides: TGTGCCACCAGCAGAGATTTCGGTGGGGGGGACTCCGAGCAGTACTTC. The V gene is TRBV15, the J gene TRBJ2-7; 7 nucleotides match TRBD2. The germline CDR1 and CDR2 sequences are LNHNV and YYDKDF (reference sequence). V dropped 0 bases and J dropped 6; count of bases not matched to a gene: 11. This CDR3 has 16 residues.